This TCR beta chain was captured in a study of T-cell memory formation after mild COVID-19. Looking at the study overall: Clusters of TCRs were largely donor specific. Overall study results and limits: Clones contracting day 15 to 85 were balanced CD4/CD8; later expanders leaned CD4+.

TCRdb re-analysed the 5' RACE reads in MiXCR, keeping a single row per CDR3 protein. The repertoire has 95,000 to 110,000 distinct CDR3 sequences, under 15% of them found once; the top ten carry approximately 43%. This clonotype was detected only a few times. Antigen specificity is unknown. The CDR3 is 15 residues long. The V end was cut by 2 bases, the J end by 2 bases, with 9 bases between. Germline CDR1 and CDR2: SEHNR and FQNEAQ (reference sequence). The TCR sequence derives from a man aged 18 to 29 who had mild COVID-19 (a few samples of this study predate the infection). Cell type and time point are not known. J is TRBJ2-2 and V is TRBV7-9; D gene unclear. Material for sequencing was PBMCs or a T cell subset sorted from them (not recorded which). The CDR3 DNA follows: TGTGCCAGCAGCTTATCCAACGGTAACACCGGGGAGCTGTTTTTT. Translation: CASSLSNGNTGELFF.